This TCR beta chain originates from a study of cytomegalovirus exposure and HLA in healthy donors. Across the whole study: Earlier, some 180 million T cells were analyzed, and 90 million to 120 million unique TCR beta sequences were found among them. General observations from the study: Later work associated roughly 17,000 TCR beta sequences with HLA alleles at 0.05 false discovery rate. Presence/absence analysis assumed near-uniform sequencing depth across donors.

CDR1 is MNHEY and CDR2 is SVGAGI in the germline V gene. V lost 5 bases and J lost 3; bases outside the gene matches: 4. The CDR3 spans 14 residues. Use of 60 Vbeta and 13 Jbeta primers characterized the PCR. Profiled with immunoSEQ multiplex PCR; TCRdb holds only in-frame clones, not every one. The sample records roughly 150,000 clones, around 86% being singletons. A note on this clone: Its antigen remains unidentified.

The source is a female donor in good health and CMV-seronegative. This chain uses TRBV6-5 with TRBJ1-3; 7 bases are a match to TRBD1. The material sequenced was PBMCs. The CDR3 here is CASSTRDSGNTIYF. Here the CDR3 DNA reads TGTGCCAGCAGTACACGGGACAGTGGAAACACCATATATTTT.